One and the same sample provided the 18 T cell receptor beta chains below, sequenced in a study of lymphopenia after photon versus proton radiotherapy. Profiling relied on immunoSEQ multiplex PCR, and the TCRdb table lists in-frame clones only, not all of them. Of approximately 53,000 clones in the sample, about 92% are singletons; the top ten hold roughly 18%. The specimen was peripheral blood, collected from a patient treated with photon-based radiotherapy. Receptor source: a woman aged 35 to 49 with cholangiocarcinoma.

The chain couples TRBV7-9 to TRBJ1-1; D gene unclear. Germline-derived CDR1 and CDR2 are SEHNR and FQNEAQ (reference sequence). With 0 bases removed from V and 1 base from J, the gap between germline ends came to 21 bases. This CDR3 has 19 amino acids. CDR3 DNA sequence: TGTGCCAGCAGCTTAGCGCTAAGGCGGATCACCGTTCAGAACACTGAAGCTTTCTTT. As protein: CASSLALRRITVQNTEAFF.

The CDR3: CASSLGQGYEKLFF. The CDR3 nucleotides are TGCGCCAGCAGCTTGGGGCAGGGGTATGAAAAACTGTTTTTT. The chain uses TRBV5-1 and TRBJ1-4; TRBD1 might be the D (6 bases). With 0 bases removed from V and 6 bases from J, the gap between germline ends came to 9 bases. In germline, CDR1 is SGHRS, CDR2 YFSETQ. The CDR3 is 14 residues long.

The chain employs TRBV10-3 and TRBJ1-1; 8 nucleotides line up with TRBD1. The germline V gene has CDR1 ENHRY and CDR2 SYGVKD. V dropped 6 bases and J dropped 8; count of bases not matched to a gene: 11. CDR3 length: 14 residues. The CDR3 DNA reads as TGTGCCATCAGCGGAACAGGGGGACTAGGGGAAGCTTTCTTT. Translated, it gives CAISGTGGLGEAFF.

The V gene is TRBV7-9, the J gene TRBJ2-7; D remains ambiguous. Germline values: CDR1 SEHNR, CDR2 FQNEAQ (reference sequence). The CDR3 totals 12 residues. V lost 6 bases, J lost 3 bases, and 9 bases lay in between. The DNA for the CDR3 is TGTGCCAGCAGTCTCTCGGTCTACGAGCAGTACTTC. Amino acids: CASSLSVYEQYF.

The chain joins TRBV9 to TRBJ2-1; TRBD1 is a possible D gene (6 bases). The V and J ends lost 3 bases and 0 bases respectively, with 13 bases between them. The CDR3 spans 16 residues. Per germline, CDR1 SGDLS and CDR2 YYNGEE. CDR3 DNA: TGTGCCAGCAGCGACAGGGAGCGGTACTCCTACAATGAGCAGTTCTTC. This codes for CASSDRERYSYNEQFF.

The chain has TRBV6-1 and TRBJ1-1; D is ambiguous. Germline V gives CDR1 MNHNS, CDR2 SASEGT. With 11 bases removed from V and 3 bases from J, the gap between germline ends came to 10 bases. This CDR3 region has 11 residues. In DNA form, the CDR3 reads TGTGCCGGACGGCTGGACACTGAAGCTTTCTTT. Residues: CAGRLDTEAFF.

This clone was observed a single time. J is TRBJ1-1 and V is TRBV10-3; D gene unclear. This CDR3 region has 17 residues. Germline V CDR1 and CDR2: ENHRY, SYGVKD. V was cut by 6 bases and J by 1 base, with 21 bases left in between. CDR3 sequence: CAIRKEGSLRPNTEAFF. CDR3 DNA sequence: TGTGCCATCAGGAAGGAGGGCTCTTTGAGACCGAACACTGAAGCTTTCTTT.

The J gene is TRBJ1-4, the V gene TRBV13; 7 bases align to TRBD1. V lost 2 bases, J lost 2 bases, and 2 bases stayed unmatched. Germline CDR1 and CDR2: PRHDT and FYEKMQ (reference sequence). CDR3 size: 15 residues. CDR3 sequence reads: CASSLTGATNEKLFF. CDR3 DNA sequence: TGTGCCAGCAGCTTAACAGGGGCGACTAATGAAAAACTGTTTTTT.

The rearrangement uses TRBV7-9 and TRBJ2-7, with 7 positions matching TRBD1. Trimming took 8 bases from V and 1 from J; bases not matched to a gene: 5. The CDR3 runs 13 residues. The germline V gene encodes CDR1 SEHNR and CDR2 FQNEAQ (reference sequence). The CDR3 reads CASSAGGSYEQYF. The CDR3 nucleotides read TGTGCCAGCTCGGCAGGGGGTTCCTACGAGCAGTACTTC.

The table lists this clone with a few counts. The V call is TRBV5-6, the J call TRBJ1-2, with 8 bases identical to TRBD1. The germline V gene has CDR1 SGHDT and CDR2 YYEEEE. This CDR3 has 16 residues. Germline trimming cut 1 base from V and 3 bases from J; bases unmatched to any gene: 8. CDR3 DNA: TGTGCCAGCAGCTTGAGGGAACAGGGGGTTTACTATGGCTACACCTTC. Translated: CASSLREQGVYYGYTF.

V gene TRBV27 combines with J gene TRBJ2-7, with no clear D. The CDR3 has 13 amino acids. CDR1 is MNHEY, CDR2 SMNVEV, per germline (reference sequence). V was clipped by 4 bases and J by 3 bases, with 10 bases between them. CDR3 DNA: TGTGCCAGCAGTTCTGGGCCGGACTACGAGCAGTACTTC. This encodes CASSSGPDYEQYF.

This rearrangement joins TRBV6-1 to TRBJ1-5, with no clear D. This CDR3 comprises 13 residues. V was shortened by 7 bases and J by 2 bases, with 9 bases between the two germline ends. Germline CDR1 reads MNHNS; CDR2 reads SASEGT. The DNA for the CDR3 is TGTGCCAGCACCCTTTATGGCAATCAGCCCCAGCATTTT. Translation gives CASTLYGNQPQHF.

The chain is built from TRBV9 and TRBJ2-3, with TRBD1 as a possible D gene (5 bases). Trimming took off 3 bases at V and 5 bases at J, with 7 bases between the two ends. CDR3 length: 12 residues. Germline V gene data show CDR1 as SGDLS and CDR2 as YYNGEE. The CDR3 is CASSADRDTQYF. CDR3 sequence (DNA): TGTGCCAGCAGCGCCGACAGAGATACGCAGTATTTT.

The chain couples TRBV28 to TRBJ1-4; the D is unclear. Germline lookup yields CDR1 MDHEN and CDR2 SYDVKM. The CDR3 has 15 amino acids. Between the trimmed V and J ends, which lost 5 bases and 7 bases, there was a span of 17 bases. CDR3 loop: CASSVDISGSEKLFF. CDR3 bases: TGTGCCAGCAGTGTTGACATCTCCGGCAGTGAAAAACTGTTTTTT.

The chain links TRBV2 to TRBJ1-5, with D uncertain. The CDR3 runs 15 residues. Germline V gene lookup returns CDR1 SNHLY and CDR2 FYNNEI. V was pared by 4 bases and J by 5 bases, with 15 bases between. The CDR3 reads CASSGGGKTDQPQHF. The CDR3 DNA reads as TGTGCCAGCAGTGGGGGAGGGAAGACTGATCAGCCCCAGCATTTT.

The chain carries TRBV9 and TRBJ2-7, with 8 positions matching TRBD1. V shed 3 bases and J 2 bases; nucleotides not matched to a gene: 4. The CDR3 is made up of 14 amino acids. Looked up from germline, CDR1 is SGDLS and CDR2 is YYNGEE. The chain's CDR3 is CASSGGTGPYEQYF. CDR3 DNA: TGTGCCAGCAGCGGCGGGACAGGACCCTACGAGCAGTACTTC.

This clone was seen only a few times. This chain joins TRBV5-1 and TRBJ2-1; 12 bases are shared with TRBD1. The germline gives CDR1 SGHRS, CDR2 YFSETQ. V was pared by 0 bases and J by 7 bases, with 11 bases of the junction left unmatched. The CDR3 length is 18 residues. CDR3 bases: TGCGCCAGCAGCTTGGTCTTACACCGGGACAGGGGGCGAAATGAGCAGTTCTTC. It specifies CASSLVLHRDRGRNEQFF.

The chain is built from TRBV15 and TRBJ1-1; TRBD1 might be the D (6 bases). The CDR3 has 15 residues. Germline V lookup: CDR1 LNHNV, CDR2 YYDKDF (reference sequence). V lost 3 bases to trimming and J lost 4 bases, with 15 bases between them. CDR3 in amino acids: CATSSSQGRTTEAFF. As DNA, the CDR3 is TGTGCCACCAGCAGTAGTCAGGGGAGGACCACTGAAGCTTTCTTT.